Sequencing of this TCR beta chain was carried out in a study of T cells in Graves' hyperthyroidism and ophthalmopathy. This clonotype was counted many times. The V gene lost 2 bases and the J gene lost 8 bases, with 7 bases spanning the gap. The CDR3 extends over 11 amino acids. Germline V gene data show CDR1 as SGHRS and CDR2 as YFSETQ. Criteria for exclusion of patients were uncontrolled infection, other autoimmune disease, pregnancy or lactation. RNA transcripts gave rise to amplified TCR beta CDR3 regions. The HTBI set primed first-round TCR CDR3 RT-PCR. TCRdb used MiXCR to reprocess the multiplex PCR reads, holding one entry per CDR3 protein. Altogether 300,000 to 350,000 distinct CDR3 sequences are present, roughly 23% being singletons, with the ten largest covering about 50%.

The J gene is TRBJ2-5, the V gene TRBV5-1; D gene ambiguous. The TCR sequence derives from a woman aged 50 to 60 with Graves' hyperthyroidism. The sample was blood. The CDR3 coding sequence is TGCGCCAGCAGCTTATTTGGCACCCAGTACTTC. It specifies CASSLFGTQYF.